The 5 T cell receptor beta chains below come from one sample, sequenced in a study of cytomegalovirus exposure and HLA in healthy donors. PCR employed 60 Vbeta and 13 Jbeta primers. Method: immunoSEQ multiplex PCR; TCRdb's copy keeps in-frame clones and lacks some. Here the sample spans about 140,000 clones, 60% to 80% being singletons. The specimen was PBMCs. The receptors shown here come from a woman aged 25 to 45 in good health and CMV-seronegative.

Here the CDR3 DNA reads TGTGCCAGCAGCTTGGGGGGCCCAGGGGGTCTCGGGGAGCTGTTTTTT. Protein sequence: CASSLGGPGGLGELFF. V gene TRBV5-6 combines with J gene TRBJ2-2; TRBD1 aligns across 7 bases. The V and J ends lost 0 bases and 7 bases, in that order; junction bases with no gene match: 9. The CDR3 has 16 residues. Germline V lookup: CDR1 SGHDT, CDR2 YYEEEE.

The chain is built from TRBV4-1 and TRBJ2-2, with TRBD2 as a possible D gene (5 bases). V lost 5 bases and J lost 7, with 17 bases in between. Germline CDR1 and CDR2: MGHRA and YSYEKL. The CDR3 is 15 residues long. This CDR3 reads CASSVEGLAGGELFF. The CDR3 nucleotides read TGCGCCAGCAGCGTAGAGGGCCTCGCTGGCGGGGAGCTGTTTTTT.

V usage is TRBV21-1 and J usage is TRBJ1-5; TRBD1 reflects the table's D call only, with no check against the DNA. TRBV21-1 is a pseudogene segment. The CDR3 covers 18 residues. In DNA, the CDR3 is TGTGCCAGCAGCAAGAACGGGGAAAACAGGGAACGCAATCAGCCCCAGCATTTT. Residues: CASSKNGENRERNQPQHF.

The sample holds a few counts of this clone. The chain combines TRBV21-1 with TRBJ2-1; no check of the table's D call, TRBD2, against the DNA was made. TRBV21-1 is a pseudogene segment. This CDR3 spans 15 amino acids. CDR3 DNA sequence: TGTGCCAGCAGCAAACGGGCTAGCGGGAGCGATGAGCAGTTCTTC. Amino acid sequence: CASSKRASGSDEQFF.

The rearrangement joins TRBV6-5 to TRBJ2-1; D is uncertain. CDR3 length equals 13 residues. The ends were cut back, 7 bases at V and 4 bases at J, with 11 bases in the middle. The germline V gene has CDR1 MNHEY and CDR2 SVGAGI. The CDR3 reads CASTQTQYNEQFF. DNA for the CDR3: TGTGCCAGCACCCAGACTCAGTACAATGAGCAGTTCTTC.